This T cell receptor (beta chain) was identified during a study of cytomegalovirus exposure and HLA in healthy donors. Study-level background: Ancestry clustering placed around 80% of roughly 410 genotyped donors in the Caucasian-associated cluster.

Worth noting for this clone: The antigen remains undetermined.

Primers: 60 Vbeta forward and 13 Jbeta reverse. Produced via immunoSEQ multiplex PCR; TCRdb's table is partial and in-frame only. The sample gives roughly 110,000 clones, around 73% of which show up once; around 7.8% is in the top ten. Healthy bone marrow donors made up the donors. From germline, CDR1 is SGHDN and CDR2 FVKESK. Trimming removed 0 bases at V and 3 bases at J, with 13 bases between. The CDR3 consists of 16 residues. Study results and limitations: Among TCR beta chains, those listed as cytomegalovirus-associated numbered over 150. Evidence from a later analysis indicated that most CMV-associated TCR beta chains looked HLA-restricted.

The rearrangement joins TRBV14 to TRBJ2-3; a weak D match, TRBD1 (5 bases). This sequence originates from a young man in good health and CMV-seronegative. Sequenced input: PBMCs. CDR3 DNA sequence: TGTGCCAGCAGCCAAGAAGCCAGGGTCTTGACAGATACGCAGTATTTT. It codes for CASSQEARVLTDTQYF.